These 25 T cell receptor beta chains were all obtained from the same sample, sequenced in a study of T cell changes during pregnancy in multiple sclerosis. TCRdb's table, derived via immunoSEQ multiplex PCR, lists solely in-frame clones and lacks some. The sample shows roughly 48,000 clones, 88% of them seen only once. Source: CD4+ T cells from peripheral blood mononuclear cells, taken in the second trimester of pregnancy. These receptors were obtained from a female donor with multiple sclerosis, enrolled in a pregnancy study.

The V and J genes are TRBV30 and TRBJ2-2, with D perhaps TRBD2 (6 bases). There are 14 residues in the CDR3. Germline V gives CDR1 GTSNPN, CDR2 SVGIG (reference sequence). Trimming took off 3 bases at V and 6 bases at J, with 14 bases between the two ends. The CDR3 spells CAWSGRDRAGELFF. The CDR3 DNA sequence: TGTGCCTGGAGCGGGCGGGATCGGGCCGGGGAGCTGTTTTTT.

This clone was picked up one time. The genes are TRBV18 and TRBJ2-2, with TRBD1 identical over 8 bases. Germline V CDR1 and CDR2: KGHSH, LQKENI. The CDR3 has 16 residues. The V and J ends lost 0 bases and 2 bases, in that order; junction bases with no gene match: 2. The CDR3 nucleotides are TGTGCCAGCTCACCACCGGACAGGGTTAACACCGGGGAGCTGTTTTTT. Translating it yields CASSPPDRVNTGELFF.

The rearrangement uses TRBV5-1 and TRBJ2-7; possible D gene TRBD1, 6 bases. Germline CDR1 and CDR2: SGHRS and YFSETQ. CDR3 length equals 16 residues. V lost 4 bases and J 0 bases, leaving 17 bases between the germline ends. CDR3 sequence (DNA): TGCGCCAGCAGCCCCCAGTCCGGGACATTCTCCTACGAGCAGTACTTC. Protein product: CASSPQSGTFSYEQYF. The whole variable domain, filled in from reference TRBV5-1 and TRBJ2-7, reads KAGVTQTPRYLIKTRGQQVTLSCSPISGHRSVSWYQQTPGQGLQFLFEYFSETQRNKGNFPGRFSGRQFSNSRSEMNVSTLELGDSALYLCASSPQSGTFSYEQYFGPGTRLTVT.

This rearrangement joins TRBV7-6 to TRBJ2-2; 7 nucleotides agree with TRBD2. The CDR3 spans 17 residues. Germline V gene sequence: CDR1 SGHVS, CDR2 FNYEAQ. V gave up 4 bases and J gave up 5 bases; unmatched junction bases: 13. CDR3 nucleotide sequence: TGTGCCAGCAGCTCACTTGGCCGGACTAGGACTACCGGGGAGCTGTTTTTT. Protein product: CASSSLGRTRTTGELFF.

The chain has TRBV18 and TRBJ1-3; D uncertain. There are 16 residues in the CDR3. The ends were cut back, 4 bases at V and 0 bases at J, with 13 bases in the middle. The germline V gene encodes CDR1 KGHSH and CDR2 LQKENI. The CDR3 reads CASSRSPGTSGNTIYF. The DNA for the CDR3 is TGTGCCAGCTCACGCTCCCCGGGAACCTCTGGAAACACCATATATTTT. Looking up the rest from reference TRBV18 and TRBJ1-3 gives the full variable domain: NAGVMQNPRHLVRRRGQEARLRCSPMKGHSHVYWYRQLPEEGLKFMVYLQKENIIDESGMPKERFSAEFPKEGPSILRIQQVVRGDSAAYFCASSRSPGTSGNTIYFGEGSWLTVV.

The chain couples TRBV30 to TRBJ1-3, with a tentative D call TRBD1 (6 bases). The CDR3 has 15 residues. Germline CDR1 reads GTSNPN; CDR2 reads SVGIG (reference sequence). V lost 7 bases, J lost 0 bases, and 16 bases lay in between. This CDR3 is CASRQALNSGNTIYF. The CDR3 DNA sequence: TGTGCCTCCCGACAGGCGCTAAACTCTGGAAACACCATATATTTT.

This rearrangement joins TRBV19 to TRBJ2-5; TRBD1 matches 7 bases. The CDR3 is 15 amino acids. V was clipped by 5 bases and J by 2 bases; unmatched bases: 8. Per the germline V gene, CDR1 is LNHDA and CDR2 is SQIVND (reference sequence). The CDR3 DNA reads TGTGCCAGTAGTGGATCCGGGACAGTACAAGAGACCCAGTACTTC. Protein product: CASSGSGTVQETQYF. The whole variable domain, filled in from reference TRBV19 and TRBJ2-5, reads DGGITQSPKYLFRKEGQNVTLSCEQNLNHDAMYWYRQDPGQGLRLIYYSQIVNDFQKGDIAEGYSVSREKKESFPLTVTSAQKNPTAFYLCASSGSGTVQETQYFGPGTRLLVL.

The chain has TRBV7-9 and TRBJ1-2; no clear D. Trimming cost V 9 bases and J 8 bases, with 19 bases left between them. The CDR3 is 13 amino acids. Per the germline V gene, CDR1 is SEHNR and CDR2 is FQNEAQ (reference sequence). The DNA for the CDR3 is TGTGCCAGTCAAGCCGTCGGACGGGAGGGCTACACCTTC. Translation gives CASQAVGREGYTF. The full variable domain, completed using reference TRBV7-9 and TRBJ1-2, is DTGVSQNPRHKITKRGQNVTFRCDPISEHNRLYWYRQTLGQGPEFLTYFQNEAQLEKSRLLSDRFSAERPKGSFSTLEIQRTEQGDSAMYLCASQAVGREGYTFGSGTRLTVV.

This clone was observed once. The chain employs TRBV18 and TRBJ2-7; 10 bases line up with TRBD1. CDR3 size: 14 residues. Trimming cost V 2 bases and J 5 bases; bases outside gene matches: 3. Per germline, CDR1 KGHSH and CDR2 LQKENI. CDR3 protein: CASSPGTGEDEQYF. The CDR3 DNA is TGTGCCAGCTCACCAGGGACAGGGGAAGACGAGCAGTACTTC.

The table lists this clone with a few counts. This chain uses TRBV2 with TRBJ1-5; no clear D gene. CDR1 and CDR2 (germline): SNHLY, FYNNEI. CDR3 length: 13 residues. V lost 2 bases, J lost 4 bases, and 6 bases lay in between. DNA of the CDR3: TGTGCCAGCAGTGAACGGAGTAATCAGCCCCAGCATTTT. This gives the protein CASSERSNQPQHF. Together with reference TRBV2 and TRBJ1-5, the CDR3 gives the full variable domain: EPEVTQTPSHQVTQMGQEVILRCVPISNHLYFYWYRQILGQKVEFLVSFYNNEISEKSEIFDDQFSVERPDGSNFTLKIRSTKLEDSAMYFCASSERSNQPQHFGDGTRLSIL.

The rearrangement uses TRBV7-9 and TRBJ2-5; TRBD1 matches 7 bases. The CDR3 is made up of 14 amino acids. The junction had 8 bases not matched to a gene; V was cut back by 5 bases and J by 5 bases. CDR1 is SEHNR, CDR2 FQNEAQ, per germline (reference sequence). CDR3 in amino acids: CASSPDRVFETQYF. CDR3 sequence (DNA): TGTGCCAGCAGCCCCGACAGGGTCTTTGAGACCCAGTACTTC.

The rearrangement uses TRBV11-2 and TRBJ2-7; TRBD2 matches at 11 bases. Germline CDR1 and CDR2: SGHAT and FQNNGV. The V gene end was trimmed by 5 bases and the J gene end by 3 bases; junction bases not matched to a gene: 3. The CDR3 is 14 amino acids. CDR3 nucleotides: TGTGCCAGCAGCCCGACTAGCGGGATCTACGAGCAGTACTTC. It codes for CASSPTSGIYEQYF.

The chain combines TRBV5-6 with TRBJ1-3, with D uncertain. The length of the CDR3 is 15 residues. Trimming removed 2 bases at V and 2 bases at J, with 11 bases between. The V gene's germline CDR1 is SGHDT and CDR2 YYEEEE. The chain's CDR3 is CASSFRSGTGNTIYF. The DNA for the CDR3 is TGTGCCAGCAGCTTTAGGTCCGGGACTGGAAACACCATATATTTT.

V gene TRBV5-8 combines with J gene TRBJ2-7, with 9 bases identical to TRBD1. The CDR3 has 12 amino acids. Germline trimming cut 4 bases from V and 6 bases from J; bases unmatched to any gene: 2. Germline CDR1 is SGHTS and CDR2 is YDEGEE. The DNA of the CDR3 is TGTGCCAGCAGCCCGGACAGGGGCGAGCAGTACTTC. Translated: CASSPDRGEQYF.

CDR3 bases: TGCGCCAGCAGCCAAGATAACCCCTCCGGTGTGTTAGCGGGACCAAACAATGAGCAGTTCTTC. As protein: CASSQDNPSGVLAGPNNEQFF. This chain connects TRBV4-3 to TRBJ2-1; 8 bases fit TRBD2. In germline, CDR1 is LGHNA, CDR2 YSLEER. The CDR3 spans 21 residues. V lost 0 bases to trimming and J lost 5 bases; unmatched junction nucleotides: 21.

The J gene is TRBJ2-1, the V gene TRBV18; tentative D call: TRBD1 (6 bases). CDR1 and CDR2 (germline): KGHSH, LQKENI. The CDR3 covers 15 residues. V lost 2 bases and J 5 bases, leaving 13 bases between the germline ends. The CDR3 region has the DNA TGTGCCAGCTCACCAGTCGGACAGATAAACAATGAGCAGTTCTTC. This translates into CASSPVGQINNEQFF.

The chain uses TRBV2 and TRBJ1-1; possibly TRBD1 for D (6 bases). V was trimmed by 2 bases and J by 11 bases, leaving 12 bases between them. The CDR3 extends over 12 amino acids. Germline CDR1 is SNHLY and CDR2 is FYNNEI. Written as DNA, the CDR3 is TGTGCCAGCAGTGAAATACAGGGTGAGGCTTTCTTT. It is translated as CASSEIQGEAFF.

This chain connects TRBV6-6 to TRBJ1-2; D is unclear. Trimming removed 7 bases at V and 5 bases at J, with 11 bases between. The CDR3 is 12 amino acids. In germline, CDR1 is MNHNY, CDR2 SVGAGI (reference sequence). Written as DNA, the CDR3 is TGTGCCAGCACTCGGGAGGGATATGGCTACACCTTC. It encodes CASTREGYGYTF.

V usage is TRBV27 and J usage is TRBJ2-1; tentative D call: TRBD2 (6 bases). The CDR3 contains 13 residues. V shed 7 bases and J shed 9 bases, with 16 bases lying between them. The germline V gene encodes CDR1 MNHEY and CDR2 SMNVEV (reference sequence). The CDR3 region has the DNA TGTGCCAGCACGGAGGGCTTCGGAGGTGAGCAGTTCTTC. This encodes CASTEGFGGEQFF.

By share, this clone ranks as large. The chain links TRBV30 to TRBJ2-4, with D perhaps TRBD1 (6 bases). The V and J ends lost 6 bases and 3 bases respectively, with 12 bases between them. The CDR3 is 13 amino acids. Germline lookup yields CDR1 GTSNPN and CDR2 SVGIG (reference sequence). The CDR3 sequence: CACLDRSKNIQYF. Written as DNA, the CDR3 is TGTGCCTGCCTAGACAGGAGCAAAAACATTCAGTACTTC.

This chain uses TRBV13 with TRBJ2-7, with TRBD2 matching over 8 bases. In germline, CDR1 is PRHDT, CDR2 FYEKMQ (reference sequence). J lost 2 bases, V lost 5 bases, and 5 bases had no gene match. The CDR3 sequence is 14 residues long. In DNA form, the CDR3 reads TGTGCCAGCAGCCGACTAGCGACCCCCTACGAGCAGTACTTC. Translation gives CASSRLATPYEQYF.

This chain links TRBV5-1 with TRBJ2-2; TRBD2 might be the D (5 bases). V dropped 4 bases and J dropped 5 bases, with 12 bases sitting between them. This CDR3 has 14 amino acids. CDR1 is SGHRS, CDR2 YFSETQ, per germline. CDR3 nucleotide sequence: TGCGCCAGCAGCCCGAATACGGGGACCGGGGAGCTGTTTTTT. It translates to CASSPNTGTGELFF.

This chain uses TRBV5-1 with TRBJ2-7, with 9 bases that match TRBD2. The germline CDR1 and CDR2 sequences are SGHRS and YFSETQ. Trimming took 0 bases from V and 0 from J; bases not matched to a gene: 4. CDR3 length: 16 amino acids. The CDR3: CASSLASTSGSYEQYF. Written as DNA, the CDR3 is TGCGCCAGCAGCTTGGCCTCGACTAGCGGCTCCTACGAGCAGTACTTC.

The chain links TRBV19 to TRBJ2-7, with TRBD1 identical over 9 bases. The CDR3 consists of 13 residues. Germline V gives CDR1 LNHDA, CDR2 SQIVND (reference sequence). Germline trimming cut 8 bases from V and 6 bases from J; bases unmatched to any gene: 8. The CDR3 is CASRGTGNSEQYF. CDR3 DNA: TGTGCCAGTCGGGGGACAGGGAATTCCGAGCAGTACTTC.

DNA for the CDR3: TGTGCCTGGCACATAGGGGCAGTTCCTGGCTACACCTTC. Its translation is CAWHIGAVPGYTF. The chain employs TRBV30 and TRBJ1-2, with D tentatively TRBD1 (5 bases). The CDR3 spans 13 residues. Germline loops: CDR1 GTSNPN, CDR2 SVGIG (reference sequence). With 5 bases removed from V and 7 bases from J, the gap between germline ends came to 17 bases.